This T cell receptor beta chain was identified in a study of T cells in Graves' hyperthyroidism and ophthalmopathy. The CDR3 is 16 amino acids. In germline, CDR1 is SNHLY, CDR2 FYNNEI. TCR beta CDR3 regions were amplified from RNA. Initially, a first-round RT-PCR of the TCR CDR3 employed the HTBI primer set. MiXCR was run by TCRdb on the multiplex PCR reads, yielding one entry per CDR3 protein. Of hundreds of thousands of distinct CDR3 sequences in the sample, 45% were seen once. Concerning this clonotype itself: One junction end does not reproduce the germline sequence, and a read error may be involved.

V and J are TRBV2 and TRBJ1-5; 7 bases align to TRBD1. The clonotype comes from an adult man with Graves' disease, either hyperthyroidism or ophthalmopathy (not recorded which). Sequencing was performed on peripheral blood or thyroid tissue (not recorded which). The CDR3 DNA sequence: TGTGCCAGCAGTACAAACAGGGGTAGGAGCAATCGGCCCCAGCATTTT. Translation gives CASSTNRGRSNRPQHF. Looking up the rest from reference TRBV2 and TRBJ1-5 gives the full variable domain: EPEVTQTPSHQVTQMGQEVILRCVPISNHLYFYWYRQILGQKVEFLVSFYNNEISEKSEIFDDQFSVERPDGSNFTLKIRSTKLEDSAMYFCASSTNRGRSNRPQHFGDGTRLSIL.